This is a list of T cell receptor beta chains from one sample in a study of CD8 T cells in ankylosing spondylitis. One entry per CDR3 protein results from TCRdb running MiXCR on the 5' RACE reads. Of over 150,000 distinct CDR3 sequences in the sample, 15% to 20% were seen once. The sample taken for sequencing was blood, either unsorted or a sorted T cell fraction (not recorded which). The source of these receptors is a male donor aged 10-29 years with ankylosing spondylitis or in good health (not recorded which). Each CDR3 is given with its conserved first and last residue. D genes are given only for firm matches. For some rows the clone size is stated as once, few or many, or as a class when expanded; others skip it.

TRBD1	TRBJ2-1	TRBV12-3/TRBV12-4	many	TGTGCCAGCAGCTCAACCTCCCCCAGGGGGTCTGGGAGCTCCTACAATGAGCAGTTCTTC	CASSSTSPRGSGSSYNEQFF
TRBD1	TRBJ2-1	TRBV5-1	many	TGCGCCAGCAGCCCCCGGGACAGGGGACGAAATGAGCAGTTCTTC	CASSPRDRGRNEQFF
.	TRBJ1-4	TRBV12-3/TRBV12-4	many	TGTGCCAGCAGTAAGCGGGACACAACAACTAATGAAAAACTGTTTTTT	CASSKRDTTTNEKLFF
TRBD2	TRBJ2-1	TRBV7-2	many	TGTGCCAGCAGCTTAACGGGACTAGGCCCCCATGAGCAGTTCTTC	CASSLTGLGPHEQFF
.	TRBJ2-5	TRBV20-1	.	TGCAGTGCTAGAGGGAATCAAGAGACCCAGTACTTC	CSARGNQETQYF
.	TRBJ2-1	TRBV7-8	many	TGTGCCAGCAGCACCGGGGGACGGTACAATGAGCAGTTCTTC	CASSTGGRYNEQFF
.	TRBJ2-7	TRBV25-1	few	TGTGCCAGCAGAGACATCTACGAGCAGTACTTC	CASRDIYEQYF
.	TRBJ1-5	TRBV4-1	many	TGCGCCAGCAGCCAAGAAGGGAGCCACGGTCAGCCCCAGCATTTT	CASSQEGSHGQPQHF
.	TRBJ2-7	TRBV27	.	TGTGCCAGCAGTCACTTTCTAGGACAGAAATACGAGCAGTACTTC	CASSHFLGQKYEQYF
.	TRBJ1-2	TRBV20-1	.	TGCAGTGCTAGAGATCACAGGGACTATGGCTACACCTTC	CSARDHRDYGYTF
.	TRBJ1-2	TRBV27	.	TGTGCCAGCAGTTTAGGATGGGAGGGACGGCGAGCTAACTATGGCTACACCTTC	CASSLGWEGRRANYGYTF
.	TRBJ2-1	TRBV12-3/TRBV12-4	many	TGTGCCAGCAGTTTTGGTAGGGGGGGCAATGAGCAGTTCTTC	CASSFGRGGNEQFF
.	TRBJ1-1	TRBV6-1	many	TGTGCCAGCAGTGGCGGGGACGGAGGACCTGAAGCTTTCTTT	CASSGGDGGPEAFF
.	TRBJ1-5	TRBV24-1	many	TGTGCCACCAGTGACCGGACAGTCCGCGACGTCTATAGCAATCAGCCCCAGCATTTT	CATSDRTVRDVYSNQPQHF
.	TRBJ1-1	TRBV11-2	many	TGTGCCAGCAGCTTAGTCGGGAGAAGGGACACTGAAGCTTTCTTT	CASSLVGRRDTEAFF
TRBD1	TRBJ1-1	TRBV24-1	.	TGTGCCACCAGTGATGACAGGGGGACTGAAGCTTTCTTT	CATSDDRGTEAFF
.	TRBJ2-7	TRBV19	.	TGTGCCAGTAGCCATTGGGGGGAGAGCTCCTACGAGCAGTACTTC	CASSHWGESSYEQYF
TRBD2	TRBJ2-7	TRBV7-2	many	TGTGCCAGCAGCTTAGGGCCTGGGGGGAGCGGGACCTTCTACGAGCAGTACTTC	CASSLGPGGSGTFYEQYF
.	TRBJ2-7	TRBV10-2	many	TGCGCCAGCAGTGTGGTGACCTACGAGCAGTACTTC	CASSVVTYEQYF
.	TRBJ2-3	TRBV20-1	many	TGCAGTGCTGCTAGCGCTAGTTCCACAGATACGCAGTATTTT	CSAASASSTDTQYF
.	TRBJ2-4	TRBV6-5	many	TGTGCCAGCAGCGAGAACGCCAAAAACATTCAGTACTTC	CASSENAKNIQYF
TRBD2	TRBJ2-2	TRBV29-1	.	TGCAGCGTTCGGACTAGCGGGACCGGGGAGCTGTTTTTT	CSVRTSGTGELFF
.	TRBJ2-2	TRBV7-2	many	TGTGCCAGCAGCTTAGCGCGAAGGCCCGGGGAGCTGTTTTTT	CASSLARRPGELFF
.	TRBJ2-7	TRBV7-9	.	TGTGCCAGCAGCTTCCTAGGGACAACCTTCGAGCAGTACTTC	CASSFLGTTFEQYF
.	TRBJ2-1	TRBV7-8	many	TGTGCCAGCAGCTTTCCTATAAGGGTGAGCTCCTACAATGAGCAGTTCTTC	CASSFPIRVSSYNEQFF
TRBD2	TRBJ2-2	TRBV5-5	many	TGTGCCAGCAGCCCGGGGGGTCTAGTACTAAGCAACACCGGGGAGCTGTTTTTT	CASSPGGLVLSNTGELFF
.	TRBJ2-1	TRBV29-1	.	TGCAGCGTTGAAGAGCCAAGGGTTCGACAACGCGACAATGAGCAGTTCTTC	CSVEEPRVRQRDNEQFF
TRBD2	TRBJ2-7	TRBV29-1	many	TGCAGCGTTTTAGTTTCGGGTTCTAGCGGGAGCTACGAGCAGTACTTC	CSVLVSGSSGSYEQYF
.	TRBJ2-1	TRBV5-1	many	TGCGCCAGCAGCTTGGCCGGCAGGCTGAGAGGGAATGAGCAGTTCTTC	CASSLAGRLRGNEQFF
.	TRBJ2-1	TRBV5-1	many	TGCGCCAGCAGCTTAGACGGCATTCTGGGTGAGCAGTTCTTC	CASSLDGILGEQFF
TRBD1	TRBJ1-6	TRBV4-3	.	TGCGCCAGCAGCCAATACAGGGGTCGGAATTCACCCCTCCACTTT	CASSQYRGRNSPLHF
.	TRBJ1-1	TRBV20-1	.	TGCAGTGCTAGTGTGGGGGACCGTGAAGCTTTCTTT	CSASVGDREAFF
.	TRBJ2-3	TRBV6-6	.	TGTGCCAGCAGTTACATTGGGAGCACAGATACGCAGTATTTT	CASSYIGSTDTQYF
.	TRBJ1-4	TRBV4-3	.	TGCGCCAGCAGCCAAGAGGCGGGTTCCTTTAATGAAAAACTGTTTTTT	CASSQEAGSFNEKLFF
.	TRBJ2-1	TRBV7-9	many	TGTGCCAGCAGCGAGCGCATTAGGAATGAGCAGTTCTTC	CASSERIRNEQFF
.	TRBJ2-3	TRBV21-1	many	TGTGCCAGCAGCGCCCGACAGGGGGCCGGAACAGATACGCAGTATTTT	CASSARQGAGTDTQYF
.	TRBJ2-5	TRBV4-2	many	TGTGCCAGCAGCCAAGACGAGAGGCAGTACCAAGAGACCCAGTACTTC	CASSQDERQYQETQYF
.	TRBJ2-3	TRBV3-1	many	TGTGCCAGCAGCCAAGATCTGACTAGCACAGATACGCAGTATTTT	CASSQDLTSTDTQYF
.	TRBJ2-3	TRBV5-5	many	TGTGCCAGCAGCGGGTGGAGTCGAGGGGACACAGATACGCAGTATTTT	CASSGWSRGDTDTQYF
.	TRBJ2-2	TRBV7-3	many	TGTGCCAGCAGCAGCCAGGGGAGTAACACCGGGGAGCTGTTTTTT	CASSSQGSNTGELFF